The TCR beta chain described here comes from a study of T cell repertoires in cytomegalovirus infection. Study background: In public TCR beta signatures, there were indications of both CMV infection and matching HLA type.

MiXCR was run by TCRdb on the reads, yielding one entry per CDR3 protein. The table has around 250,000 distinct CDR3 sequences, about a sixth seen once. The junction had 5 bases not matched to a gene; V was cut back by 3 bases and J by 12 bases. CDR3 length equals 12 residues. Germline CDR1 is SGHTA and CDR2 is FQGNSA. Findings and limits, study-wide: The study identified carriers of CMV plus the relevant HLA from cumulative public TCR beta family frequency. CMV-specific HLA-C-restricted TCR beta clonotypes dominated the ex vivo response.

This clonotype was picked up many times. The antigen is not known. The sequenced material came from CD8+ T cells from PBMCs. This TCR derives from a human donor in good health (CMV status not recorded). Some clones in this sample may be carry-over from other donors' samples. This chain connects TRBV7-2 to TRBJ2-1; 7 positions match TRBD1. CDR3 region: CASSLDYRGQFF. The CDR3 bases are TGTGCCAGCAGCTTGGATTACAGGGGGCAGTTCTTC.